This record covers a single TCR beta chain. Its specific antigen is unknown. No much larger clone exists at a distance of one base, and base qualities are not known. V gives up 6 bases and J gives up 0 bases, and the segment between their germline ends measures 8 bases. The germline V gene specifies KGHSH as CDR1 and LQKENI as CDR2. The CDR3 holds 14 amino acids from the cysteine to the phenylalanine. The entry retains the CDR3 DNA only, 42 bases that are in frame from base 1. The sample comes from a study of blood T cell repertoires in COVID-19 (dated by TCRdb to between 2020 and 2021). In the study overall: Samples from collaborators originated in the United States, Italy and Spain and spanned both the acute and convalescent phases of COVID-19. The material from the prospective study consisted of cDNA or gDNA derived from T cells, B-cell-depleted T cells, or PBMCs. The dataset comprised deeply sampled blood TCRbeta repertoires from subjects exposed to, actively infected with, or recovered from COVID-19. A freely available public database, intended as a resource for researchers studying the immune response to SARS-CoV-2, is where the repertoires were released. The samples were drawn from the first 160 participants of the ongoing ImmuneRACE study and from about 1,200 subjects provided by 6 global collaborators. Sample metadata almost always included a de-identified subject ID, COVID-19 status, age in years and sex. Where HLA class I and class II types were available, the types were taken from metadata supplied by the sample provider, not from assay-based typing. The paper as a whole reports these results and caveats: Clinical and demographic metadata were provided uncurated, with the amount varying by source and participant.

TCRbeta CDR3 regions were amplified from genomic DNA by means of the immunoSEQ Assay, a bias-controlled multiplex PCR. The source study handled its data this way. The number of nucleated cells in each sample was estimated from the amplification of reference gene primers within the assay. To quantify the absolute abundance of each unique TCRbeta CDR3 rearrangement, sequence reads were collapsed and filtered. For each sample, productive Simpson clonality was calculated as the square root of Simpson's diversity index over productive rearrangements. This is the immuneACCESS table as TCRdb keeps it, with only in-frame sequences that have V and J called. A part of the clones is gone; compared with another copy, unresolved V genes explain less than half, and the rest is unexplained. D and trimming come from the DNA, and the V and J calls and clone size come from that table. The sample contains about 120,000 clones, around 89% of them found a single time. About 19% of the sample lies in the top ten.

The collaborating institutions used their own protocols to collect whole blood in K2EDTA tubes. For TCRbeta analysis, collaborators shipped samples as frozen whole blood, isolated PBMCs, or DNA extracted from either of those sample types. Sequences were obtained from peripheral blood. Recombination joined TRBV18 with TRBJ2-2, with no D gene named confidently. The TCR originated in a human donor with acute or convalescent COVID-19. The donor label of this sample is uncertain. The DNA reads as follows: TGTGCCAGCTCGGCACAAGCGAACACCGGGGAGCTGTTTTTT. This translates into CASSAQANTGELFF.